This T cell receptor (beta chain) was identified during a study of blood T cell repertoires in COVID-19. Study-wide context: T cells, B-cell-depleted T cells, or PBMCs supplied cDNA or gDNA.

The study recruited people aged about 18 to 89 years across approximately 24 US areas. Assignments of participants to cohorts depended upon their own reported clinical history. Original analysis: Nucleated cell counts were estimated from reference gene primer amplification. Here immunoSEQ multiplex PCR was the method, and the copy in TCRdb shows in-frame clones only, minus some. V and J calls and clone size follow that table, whereas D and trimming were derived from the DNA. The data hold 200,000 to 250,000 clones, with approximately 86% observed a single time. The CDR3 has 16 amino acids. Germline-derived CDR1 and CDR2 are LNHNV and YYDKDF (reference sequence). V lost 0 bases and J lost 5; bases outside the gene matches: 6.

The rearrangement uses TRBV15 and TRBJ2-1, with 8 bases matching TRBD2. Material: PBMCs or T cells enriched from blood (not recorded which). The origin of this receptor is a woman between 50 and 59 years old who had recovered from COVID-19. The CDR3 DNA reads as TGTGCCACCAGCAGAGATCCAACTAGCGGAAACAATGAGCAGTTCTTC. Translation gives CATSRDPTSGNNEQFF.